This T cell receptor beta chain appears in the sequencing data of a study of blood T cell repertoires in COVID-19. The V and J ends lost 5 bases and 7 bases, in that order; junction bases with no gene match: 9. The germline V gene encodes CDR1 MNHEY and CDR2 SMNVEV (reference sequence). CDR3 length equals 14 residues. Original processing methods: Quantification of nucleated cells was approximated via reference gene primer amplification. Method: immunoSEQ multiplex PCR; TCRdb's copy keeps in-frame clones and lacks some. Clone size and the V and J calls come from that table; the DNA yielded D and trimming. This table has about 160,000 clones, more than 85% appearing once.

Sequenced: peripheral blood. The chain has TRBV27 and TRBJ1-2; 8 bases map to TRBD1. The receptor was derived from a woman in her sixties with COVID-19, enrolled during active disease. CDR3 bases: TGTGCCAGCAGTACCGTTCAGGGGGCTGGTGGCTACACCTTC. Amino acid sequence: CASSTVQGAGGYTF.